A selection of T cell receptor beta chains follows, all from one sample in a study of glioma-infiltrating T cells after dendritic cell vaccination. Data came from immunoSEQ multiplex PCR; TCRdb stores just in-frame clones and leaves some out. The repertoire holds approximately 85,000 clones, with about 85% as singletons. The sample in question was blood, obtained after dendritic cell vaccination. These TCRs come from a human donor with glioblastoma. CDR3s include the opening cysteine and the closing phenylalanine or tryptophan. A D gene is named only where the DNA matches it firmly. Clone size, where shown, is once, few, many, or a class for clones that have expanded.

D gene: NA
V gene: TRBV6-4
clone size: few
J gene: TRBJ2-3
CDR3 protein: CASSDSAAISTDTQYF
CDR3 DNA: TGTGCCAGCAGTGACTCGGCGGCTATAAGCACAGATACGCAGTATTTT

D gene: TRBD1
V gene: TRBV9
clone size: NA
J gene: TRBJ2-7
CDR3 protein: CASSVATGGIYEQYF
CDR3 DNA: TGTGCCAGCAGCGTAGCGACAGGGGGTATCTACGAGCAGTACTTC

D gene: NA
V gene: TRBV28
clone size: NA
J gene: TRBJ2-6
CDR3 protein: CASSLAKGVSGANVLTF
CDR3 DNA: TGTGCCAGCAGTTTAGCCAAAGGGGTCTCTGGGGCCAACGTCCTGACTTTC

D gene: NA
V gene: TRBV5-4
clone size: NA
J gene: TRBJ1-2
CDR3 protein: CASSLKREVQDYGYTF
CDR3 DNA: TGTGCCAGCAGCTTGAAAAGGGAGGTGCAGGACTATGGCTACACCTTC

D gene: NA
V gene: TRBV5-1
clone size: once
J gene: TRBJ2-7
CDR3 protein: CASSLERQGISYEQYF
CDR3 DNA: TGCGCCAGCAGCTTGGAGAGGCAGGGAATCTCCTACGAGCAGTACTTC

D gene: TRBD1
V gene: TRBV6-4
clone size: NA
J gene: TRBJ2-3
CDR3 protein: CASSEYHDQGADTQYF
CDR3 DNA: TGTGCCAGCAGTGAATACCACGACCAGGGGGCAGATACGCAGTATTTT

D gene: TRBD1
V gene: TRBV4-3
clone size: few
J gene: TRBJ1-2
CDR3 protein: CASSHSGTGETYGYTF
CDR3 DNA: TGCGCCAGCAGCCATTCAGGGACAGGTGAGACCTATGGCTACACCTTC

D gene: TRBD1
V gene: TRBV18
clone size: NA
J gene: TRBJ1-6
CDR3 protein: CASSTQGYNSPLHF
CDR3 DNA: TGTGCCAGCTCAACACAGGGGTATAATTCACCCCTCCACTTT

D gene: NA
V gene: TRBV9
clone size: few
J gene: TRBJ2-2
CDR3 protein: CASSAPAGLKIANTGELFF
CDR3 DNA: TGTGCCAGCAGCGCCCCGGCGGGACTCAAGATCGCGAACACCGGGGAGCTGTTTTTT

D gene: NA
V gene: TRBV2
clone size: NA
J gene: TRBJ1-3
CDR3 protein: CASSESGLSGNTIYF
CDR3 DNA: TGTGCCAGCAGTGAAAGCGGGCTCTCTGGAAACACCATATATTTT

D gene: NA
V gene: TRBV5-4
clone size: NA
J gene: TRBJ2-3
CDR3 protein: CASSSGQSFEGDTQYF
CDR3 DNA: TGTGCCAGCAGCTCGGGACAATCCTTTGAGGGAGATACGCAGTATTTT

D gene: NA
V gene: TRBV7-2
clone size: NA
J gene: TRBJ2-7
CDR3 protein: CASSLEARGTYEQYF
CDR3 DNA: TGTGCCAGCAGCTTAGAAGCTAGGGGGACCTACGAGCAGTACTTC

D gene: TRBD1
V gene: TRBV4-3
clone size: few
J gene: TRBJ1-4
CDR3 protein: CASSHRTGGWEKLFF
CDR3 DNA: TGCGCCAGCAGCCATAGGACAGGGGGCTGGGAAAAACTGTTTTTT

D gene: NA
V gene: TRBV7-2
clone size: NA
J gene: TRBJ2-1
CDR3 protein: CASSSGNPGGEQFF
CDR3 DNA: TGTGCCAGCAGCTCGGGGAACCCGGGCGGTGAGCAGTTCTTC

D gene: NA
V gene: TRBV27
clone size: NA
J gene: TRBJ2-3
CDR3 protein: CASSLGGDTQYF
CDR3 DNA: TGTGCCAGCAGTTTAGGCGGAGATACGCAGTATTTT

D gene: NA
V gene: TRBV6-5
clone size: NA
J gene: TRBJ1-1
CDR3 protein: CASSVGEGISEAFF
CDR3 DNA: TGTGCCAGCAGTGTAGGTGAGGGAATTTCTGAAGCTTTCTTT

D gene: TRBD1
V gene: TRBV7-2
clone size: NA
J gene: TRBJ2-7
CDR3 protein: CASSGDRGAYEQYF
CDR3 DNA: TGTGCCAGCAGCGGGGACAGGGGAGCCTACGAGCAGTACTTC

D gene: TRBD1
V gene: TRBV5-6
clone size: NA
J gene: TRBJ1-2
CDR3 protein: CASSKGQANYGYTF
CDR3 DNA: TGTGCCAGCAGCAAGGGACAGGCTAACTATGGCTACACCTTC

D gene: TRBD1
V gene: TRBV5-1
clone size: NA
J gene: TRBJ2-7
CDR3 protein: CASSLGDRGRDYEQYF
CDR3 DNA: TGCGCCAGCAGCTTGGGGGACAGGGGCCGGGACTACGAGCAGTACTTC

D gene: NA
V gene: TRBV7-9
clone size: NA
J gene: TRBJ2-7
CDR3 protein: CASSFGPGRTTYEQYF
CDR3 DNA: NA

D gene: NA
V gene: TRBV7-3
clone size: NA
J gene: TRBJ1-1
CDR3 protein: CASSLRGQKFNTEAFF
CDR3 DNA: TGTGCCAGCAGCTTACGCGGACAGAAGTTCAACACTGAAGCTTTCTTT

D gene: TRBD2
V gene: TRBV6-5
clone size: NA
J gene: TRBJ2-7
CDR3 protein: CASSFTSREEHYEQYF
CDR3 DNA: TGTGCCAGCAGTTTCACTTCACGGGAGGAACACTACGAGCAGTACTTC

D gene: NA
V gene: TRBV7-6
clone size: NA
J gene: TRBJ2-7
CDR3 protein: CASSFGTYYEQYF
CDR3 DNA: TGTGCCAGCAGCTTTGGGACTTACTACGAGCAGTACTTC

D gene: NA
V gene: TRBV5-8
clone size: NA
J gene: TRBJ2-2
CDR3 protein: CASSLTTGTGNTGELFF
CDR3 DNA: TGTGCCAGCAGCTTGACCACCGGGACTGGGAACACCGGGGAGCTGTTTTTT

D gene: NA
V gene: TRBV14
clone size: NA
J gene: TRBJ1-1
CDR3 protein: CASSRAGVEAFF
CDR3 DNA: TGTGCCAGCAGCCGAGCCGGGGTCGAAGCTTTCTTT

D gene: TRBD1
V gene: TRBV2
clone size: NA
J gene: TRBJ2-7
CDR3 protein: CASNQPDRVSYEQYF
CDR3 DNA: TGTGCCAGCAACCAGCCGGACAGGGTCTCCTACGAGCAGTACTTC

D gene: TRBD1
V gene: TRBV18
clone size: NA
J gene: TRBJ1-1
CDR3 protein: CASSLQGRAFF
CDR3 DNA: TGTGCCAGCTCACTACAGGGGAGAGCTTTCTTT

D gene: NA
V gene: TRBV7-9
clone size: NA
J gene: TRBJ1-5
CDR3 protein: CASSWGSSNQPQHF
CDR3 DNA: TGTGCCAGCAGCTGGGGCTCGAGCAATCAGCCCCAGCATTTT

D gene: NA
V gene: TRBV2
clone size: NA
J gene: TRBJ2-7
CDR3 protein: CASSPTYEQYF
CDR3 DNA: TGTGCCAGCAGTCCAACCTACGAGCAGTACTTC

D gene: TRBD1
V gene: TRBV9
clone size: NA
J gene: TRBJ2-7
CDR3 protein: CASSVEDRGIYEQYF
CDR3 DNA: TGTGCCAGCAGCGTAGAAGACAGGGGCATCTACGAGCAGTACTTC

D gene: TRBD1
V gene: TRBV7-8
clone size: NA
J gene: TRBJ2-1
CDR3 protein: CASSSTGGVSSYNEQFF
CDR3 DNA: TGTGCCAGCAGCTCCACAGGGGGCGTTAGCTCCTACAATGAGCAGTTCTTC

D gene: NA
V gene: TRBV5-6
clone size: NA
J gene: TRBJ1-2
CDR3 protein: CASSLAAGYGYTF
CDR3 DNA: TGTGCCAGCAGCTTGGCGGCGGGCTATGGCTACACCTTC

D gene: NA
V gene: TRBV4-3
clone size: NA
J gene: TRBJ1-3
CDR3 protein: CASSQDRDSGNTIYF
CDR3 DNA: TGCGCCAGCAGCCAAGATCGGGACTCCGGAAACACCATATATTTT

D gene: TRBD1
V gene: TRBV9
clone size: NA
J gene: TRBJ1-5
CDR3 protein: CASSVGGQGSQPQHF
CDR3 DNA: TGTGCCAGCAGCGTAGGGGGACAGGGGTCTCAGCCCCAGCATTTT

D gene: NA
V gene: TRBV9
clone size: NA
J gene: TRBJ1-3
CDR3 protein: CASSVVPGAGNTIYF
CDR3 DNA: TGTGCCAGCAGCGTAGTTCCAGGGGCTGGAAACACCATATATTTT

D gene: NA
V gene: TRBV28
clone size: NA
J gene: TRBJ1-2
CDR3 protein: CASRKGGTVYGYTF
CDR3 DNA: TGTGCCAGCCGTAAGGGGGGGACGGTCTATGGCTACACCTTC

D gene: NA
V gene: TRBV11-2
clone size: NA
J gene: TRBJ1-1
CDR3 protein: CASSLDGGPNTEAFF
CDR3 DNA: TGTGCCAGCAGCTTAGATGGGGGCCCGAACACTGAAGCTTTCTTT

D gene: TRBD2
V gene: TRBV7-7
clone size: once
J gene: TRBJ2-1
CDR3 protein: CASSLGLAGGDDEQFF
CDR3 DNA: TGTGCCAGCAGTTTGGGACTAGCGGGAGGGGACGATGAGCAGTTCTTC

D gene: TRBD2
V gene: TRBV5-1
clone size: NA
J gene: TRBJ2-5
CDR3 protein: CASSLTSGRETQYF
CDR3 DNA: TGCGCCAGCAGCCTGACTAGCGGACGAGAGACCCAGTACTTC

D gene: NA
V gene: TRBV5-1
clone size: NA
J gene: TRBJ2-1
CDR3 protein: CASSPRTVPGLEEQFF
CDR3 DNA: TGCGCCAGCAGCCCGCGGACAGTCCCTGGGTTAGAGGAGCAGTTCTTC

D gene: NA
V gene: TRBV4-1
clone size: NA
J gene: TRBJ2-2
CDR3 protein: CASSQGLNTGELFF
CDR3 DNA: TGCGCCAGCAGCCAAGGACTAAACACCGGGGAGCTGTTTTTT

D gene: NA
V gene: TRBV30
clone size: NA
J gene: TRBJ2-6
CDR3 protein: CAWSRAGANVLTF
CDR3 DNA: TGTGCCTGGTCCCGGGCTGGGGCCAACGTCCTGACTTTC